What follows describes a single T cell receptor beta chain. These data come from a study of blood T cell repertoires in COVID-19. CDR3 size: 14 residues. The germline CDR1 and CDR2 sequences are SGHDT and YYEEEE. Trimming at V came to 5 bases and at J to 3 bases, leaving 8 bases not matched to a gene. The method was immunoSEQ multiplex PCR; TCRdb's version includes in-frame clones alone and lacks a portion of them. The repertoire holds under 450,000 clones, with 89% as singletons. This clonotype was obtained from a woman between 40 and 55 years old with COVID-19, enrolled during active disease. The sample taken for sequencing was peripheral blood. The rearrangement joins TRBV5-6 to TRBJ2-7; 7 nucleotides agree with TRBD2. This chain's CDR3 is CASSSRRGGYEQYF. CDR3 DNA sequence: TGTGCCAGCAGTTCCCGCCGCGGGGGCTACGAGCAGTACTTC.